Listed here are 4 T cell receptor beta chains from one sample, sequenced in a study of patients and donors after allogeneic stem cell transplantation (TCRdb year 2020). Receptors were amplified or captured by RT-PCR. TCRdb records NextSeq 550 as the sequencer. Starting from the raw public reads, TCRdb applied fastp trimming at Q25, assembled clones with MiXCR and retained in-frame beta chains. Every distinct CDR3 protein forms one entry, paired with its most common genes and DNA. The sample profile shows roughly 230,000 distinct CDR3 sequences; less than 15% of them were found once. About 9.9% of the sample comes from the top ten. Sequenced input: blood, either unsorted or a sorted T cell fraction (not recorded which). The receptors were sampled from a human donor who was either an allogeneic HSCT recipient or a stem cell or donor lymphocyte infusion donor (not recorded which). It is not recorded whose cells these are; they may come from a transplant donor.

This clonotype came up a few times. One end of the junction is discordant with germline, which a read error may explain. The CDR3 DNA follows: TGCGCCAGCAGCACAGGTCTTCCCCCGCGTCACTTC. Encoded protein: CASSTGLPPRHF. This chain connects TRBV5-1 to TRBJ2-7; perhaps TRBD1 as D (5 bases). This CDR3 is built from 12 residues. Per germline, CDR1 SGHRS and CDR2 YFSETQ.

The rearrangement links TRBV18 to TRBJ2-5; D remains ambiguous. CDR1 and CDR2 from the germline V gene are KGHSH and LQKENI. The CDR3 spans 12 residues. V lost 8 bases to trimming and J lost 5 bases, with 12 bases between them. This chain's CDR3 is CASTKPRETQYF. The CDR3 DNA reads TGTGCCAGCACGAAACCACGGGAGACCCAGTACTTC.

This clonotype was recorded at least ten times. The gene calls are TRBV24-1 and TRBJ2-4; TRBD1 might be the D (6 bases). CDR3 size: 14 residues. Trimming pared 4 bases from V and 4 bases from J, leaving 10 bases between. Germline lookup yields CDR1 KGHDR and CDR2 SFDVKD. As DNA, the CDR3 is TGTGCCACCAGTGAAACAGGGATGAAAAACATTCAGTACTTC. This gives the protein CATSETGMKNIQYF.

The V call is TRBV7-8, the J call TRBJ2-5; the D gene could be TRBD1 or TRBD2 (5 bases each). Looked up from germline, CDR1 is SGHVS and CDR2 is FQNEAQ. The CDR3 sequence is 15 residues long. With 5 bases removed from V and 1 base from J, the gap between germline ends came to 14 bases. The CDR3 here is CASSPGTLPQETQYF. The CDR3 DNA reads as TGTGCCAGCAGCCCAGGGACCCTCCCCCAAGAGACCCAGTACTTC.